This is a list of T cell receptor beta chains from one sample in a study of blood T cell repertoires in COVID-19. The repertoire was sequenced with immunoSEQ multiplex PCR; TCRdb's copy has only in-frame clones and lacks some. The sample gives 270,000 or so clones, 85% of which show up once; 10% to 15% is in the top ten. Material for sequencing was peripheral blood. The source is a human donor in a cohort sampled during active COVID-19. The conserved cysteine and the conserved F or W are not part of the CDR3 here.

J gene: TRBJ1-2
V gene: TRBV5-6
CDR3 protein: ASSLRLTGVYGYT

J gene: TRBJ2-3
V gene: TRBV19
CDR3 protein: ASSTRTTGRTDTQY

J gene: TRBJ2-1
V gene: TRBV10-3
CDR3 protein: AIRGGSGRLNNEQF

J gene: TRBJ2-7
V gene: TRBV5-1
CDR3 protein: ASSREGMASYEQY

J gene: TRBJ2-3
V gene: TRBV5-1
CDR3 protein: ASSFGLAVTDTQY

J gene: TRBJ2-7
V gene: TRBV7-9
CDR3 protein: ASSLVSGRAYEQY

J gene: TRBJ1-2
V gene: TRBV7-9
CDR3 protein: ASSLWDRGYGYT

J gene: TRBJ1-3
V gene: TRBV6-5
CDR3 protein: ASSTQSTSGNTIY

J gene: TRBJ2-2
V gene: TRBV10-2
CDR3 protein: ASSIRSGTGTGELF

J gene: TRBJ2-7
V gene: TRBV20-1
CDR3 protein: SASSGTSGNEQY

J gene: TRBJ2-5
V gene: TRBV6-6
CDR3 protein: ASSRGQRTSGRLQETQY

J gene: TRBJ2-1
V gene: TRBV4-3
CDR3 protein: ASSQLAEGYNEQF

J gene: TRBJ1-6
V gene: TRBV30
CDR3 protein: AWRLEGGGSPLH

J gene: TRBJ1-2
V gene: TRBV3-1/TRBV3-2
CDR3 protein: ASSWTGGDGYT

J gene: TRBJ2-7
V gene: TRBV19
CDR3 protein: ASTDIKGEQY

J gene: TRBJ2-4
V gene: TRBV21-1
CDR3 protein: ASQTGRNIQY

J gene: TRBJ2-5
V gene: TRBV3-1/TRBV3-2
CDR3 protein: ASSQVAGETQY

J gene: TRBJ2-3
V gene: TRBV19
CDR3 protein: ASSTVRRGRSTDTQY

J gene: TRBJ2-1
V gene: TRBV9
CDR3 protein: ASSVVVGTANEQF

J gene: TRBJ2-1
V gene: TRBV24-1
CDR3 protein: ATSDLPDSGRAKNEQF

J gene: TRBJ1-2
V gene: TRBV27
CDR3 protein: ASRTRGGYT

J gene: TRBJ1-4
V gene: TRBV6-5
CDR3 protein: ASSPQGKGEKLF

J gene: TRBJ1-3
V gene: TRBV5-6
CDR3 protein: ASSYSEYGTGNTIY

J gene: TRBJ2-3
V gene: TRBV6-2/TRBV6-3
CDR3 protein: ASSLSGRTDTQY

J gene: TRBJ2-7
V gene: TRBV5-6
CDR3 protein: ASSFTGTGSYEQY

J gene: TRBJ1-3
V gene: TRBV9
CDR3 protein: ASSVDGGSGNTIY

J gene: TRBJ2-2
V gene: TRBV29-1
CDR3 protein: SVELQGTGELF

J gene: TRBJ1-2
V gene: TRBV3-1/TRBV3-2
CDR3 protein: ASSQDMSAGYGYT

J gene: TRBJ2-7
V gene: TRBV19
CDR3 protein: ASSPRTGDEQY

J gene: TRBJ2-4
V gene: TRBV9
CDR3 protein: ASSVGGTSFQY

J gene: TRBJ1-1
V gene: TRBV11-3
CDR3 protein: ASSLLFSTEAF

J gene: TRBJ1-1
V gene: TRBV6-6
CDR3 protein: ASRTGMNTEAF